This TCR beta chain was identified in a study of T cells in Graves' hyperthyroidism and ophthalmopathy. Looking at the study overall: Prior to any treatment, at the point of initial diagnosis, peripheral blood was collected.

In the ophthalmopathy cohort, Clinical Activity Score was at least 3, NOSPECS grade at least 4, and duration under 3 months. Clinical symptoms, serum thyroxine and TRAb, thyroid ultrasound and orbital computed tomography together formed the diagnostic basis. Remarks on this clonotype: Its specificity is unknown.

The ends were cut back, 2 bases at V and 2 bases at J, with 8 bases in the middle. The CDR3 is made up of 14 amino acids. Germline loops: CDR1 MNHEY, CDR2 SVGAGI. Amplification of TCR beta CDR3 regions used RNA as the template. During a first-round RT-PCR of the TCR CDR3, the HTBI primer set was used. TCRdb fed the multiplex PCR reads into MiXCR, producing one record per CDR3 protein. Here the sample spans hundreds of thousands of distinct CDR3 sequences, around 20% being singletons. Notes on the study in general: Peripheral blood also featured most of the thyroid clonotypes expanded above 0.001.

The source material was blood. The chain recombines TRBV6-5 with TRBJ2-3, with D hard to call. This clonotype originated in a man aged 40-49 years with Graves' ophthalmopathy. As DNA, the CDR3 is TGTGCCAGCAGTTACGAGTTGCTCACAGATACGCAGTATTTT. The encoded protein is CASSYELLTDTQYF.